This T cell receptor (beta chain) was sequenced for a study of blood T cell repertoires in COVID-19. Study as a whole: From the United States, Italy and Spain came samples of acute and convalescent COVID-19.

Seattle's enrolled individuals joined amid active infection and were then monitored longitudinally. Germline CDR1 reads GTSNPN; CDR2 reads SVGIG (reference sequence). Trimming took off 0 bases at V and 3 bases at J, with 18 bases between the two ends. The length of the CDR3 is 17 residues. Here immunoSEQ multiplex PCR was the method, and the copy in TCRdb shows in-frame clones only, minus some. The sample yields 80,000 or so clones, 85% seen once. The TCR originated in a man in his fifties or sixties with COVID-19, enrolled during active disease. This sequence joins TRBV30 and TRBJ1-5, with D perhaps matching TRBD1 (5 bases). What was sequenced was peripheral blood. DNA for the CDR3: TGTGCCTGGAGTGTAGCACGTGGAGGGACCCACAATCAGCCCCAGCATTTT. Encoded protein: CAWSVARGGTHNQPQHF.